This T cell receptor (beta chain) was recovered during a study of neurological immune-mediated disorders. The sorted libraries involved the use of 850,000 to 1,000,000 CD4+ or CD8+ T cells. At least ten counts were recorded for this clonotype. As yet, its antigen is unknown. The authors produced cDNA by 5'RACE using 10-nucleotide random UMIs. TCRdb reprocessed the 5' RACE reads via MiXCR and lists one record per CDR3 protein. This sample has 35,000 to 45,000 distinct CDR3 sequences, with 11% found just once. With 0 bases removed from V and 10 bases from J, the gap between germline ends came to 8 bases. Germline CDR1 and CDR2: SGHRS and YFSETQ. CDR3 length: 13 amino acids. The study, taken as a whole, reports: HTLV-1-associated myelopathy had the most TCR clonal expansion, while multiple sclerosis had the least, a level that fell below healthy controls.

The origin of this receptor is a woman aged 25 to 39 with HTLV-1-associated myelopathy (HAM/TSP). The chain combines TRBV5-1 with TRBJ1-6, with no clear D. The specimen was CD4+ T cells from blood. The CDR3 coding sequence is TGCGCCAGCAGCTTGGCTTCCCGGTCACCCCTCCACTTT. Amino acids: CASSLASRSPLHF.